This T cell receptor beta chain was observed in a study of blood T cells in healthy people across ages. Study-level findings and limits: The unknown donor CMV status may have confounded expanded clonotype changes.

As to this clonotype: Antigen unknown.

It was with a sample-barcoded 5' primer and a J-beta primer mix that a second PCR of roughly 6 to 11 cycles was run. One entry per CDR3 protein, called by TCRdb with MiXCR from the 5' RACE reads. The data contain hundreds of thousands of distinct CDR3 sequences, 32% of them singletons. Sequencing was carried out using blood. This sequence was found in an elderly woman in good health.

CDR3 DNA sequence: TGTGCCAGCAGCTATAAAGGACTAGTCTCCTACAATGAGCAGTACTTC. Translating it yields CASSYKGLVSYNEQYF. The rearrangement links TRBV3-1 to TRBJ2-1, with 7 bases fitting TRBD2. Judging by the DNA end, TRBJ2-7 fits better; the J call may be wrong. CDR3 length equals 16 residues. CDR1 and CDR2 (germline): LGHDT, YNNKEL (reference sequence).